The clone carrying this T cell receptor (beta chain) occurred a few times. Its matching antigen is unknown. Second doses at about 4 or about 12 weeks were pooled. V lost 4 bases and J lost 2, with 8 bases in between. There are 13 residues in the CDR3. CDR1 is SNHLY and CDR2 is FYNNEI in the germline V gene. This sample stems from a study of T cell responses to AZD1222 COVID-19 vaccine. The repertoire was sequenced with immunoSEQ multiplex PCR; TCRdb's copy has only in-frame clones and lacks some. The sample yields about 140,000 clones, around 90% seen once. General study results and limits: Baseline seropositivity occurred in only six AZD1222 recipients. Spike was spanned by vaccine-associated CD4 TCRs, with dominance at 160-218 and 743-854. The study sampled repertoires only after the peak T cell response.

V gene TRBV2 combines with J gene TRBJ1-2; tentative D call: TRBD1 (5 bases). The TCR sequence derives from an adult who received the AZD1222 COVID-19 vaccine. The input for sequencing was peripheral blood, taken 28 days after the second AZD1222 dose. CDR3 nucleotide sequence: TGTGCCAGCAGTGTGGGACGGAACTATGGCTACACCTTC. Translated, it gives CASSVGRNYGYTF. The whole variable domain, remainder taken from reference TRBV2 and TRBJ1-2, is EPEVTQTPSHQVTQMGQEVILRCVPISNHLYFYWYRQILGQKVEFLVSFYNNEISEKSEIFDDQFSVERPDGSNFTLKIRSTKLEDSAMYFCASSVGRNYGYTFGSGTRLTVV.